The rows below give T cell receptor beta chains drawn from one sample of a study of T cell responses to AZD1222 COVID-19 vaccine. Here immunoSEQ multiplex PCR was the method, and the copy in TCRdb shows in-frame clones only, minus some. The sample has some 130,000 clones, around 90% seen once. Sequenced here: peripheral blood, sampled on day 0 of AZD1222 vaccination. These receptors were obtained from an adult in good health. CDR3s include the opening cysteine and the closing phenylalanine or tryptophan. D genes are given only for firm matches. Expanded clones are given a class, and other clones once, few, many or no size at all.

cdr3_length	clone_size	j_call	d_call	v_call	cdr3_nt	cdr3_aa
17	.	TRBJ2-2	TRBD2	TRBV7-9	TGTGCCAGCAGCTTAGAACCCACTAGCGGCCAGAGCGGGGAGCTGTTTTTT	CASSLEPTSGQSGELFF
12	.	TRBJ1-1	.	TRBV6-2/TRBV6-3	TGTGCCAGCAGTTACTTCGGAGGGGAAGCTTTCTTT	CASSYFGGEAFF
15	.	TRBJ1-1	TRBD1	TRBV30	TGTGCCTGGAGCGGACAGGGAGGGCATGGCACTGAAGCTTTCTTT	CAWSGQGGHGTEAFF
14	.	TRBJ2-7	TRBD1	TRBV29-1	TGCAGCGTCACACCGGGACAGGGCTTAAACGAGCAGTACTTC	CSVTPGQGLNEQYF
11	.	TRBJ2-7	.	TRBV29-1	TGCAGCGGTACGACAGTGCACGAGCAGTACTTC	CSGTTVHEQYF
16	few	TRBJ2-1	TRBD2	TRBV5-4	TGTGCCAGCAGCGCATTAGCGGGAGGATCCTACAATGAGCAGTTCTTC	CASSALAGGSYNEQFF
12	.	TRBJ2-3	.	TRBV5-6	TGTGCCAGCAGCTTGGTTTCAGATACGCAGTATTTT	CASSLVSDTQYF
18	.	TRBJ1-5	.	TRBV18	TGTGCCAGCTCACAACAGACAGCCCGCAGGGATTCCAATCAGCCCCAGCATTTT	CASSQQTARRDSNQPQHF
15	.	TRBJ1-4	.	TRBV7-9	TGTGCCAGCAGCTCAAAGGGTTCAACTAATGAAAAACTGTTTTTT	CASSSKGSTNEKLFF
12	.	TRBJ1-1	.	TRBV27	TGTGCCAGCAGCACAGGGTTCACTGAAGCTTTCTTT	CASSTGFTEAFF
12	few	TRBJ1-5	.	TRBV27	TGTGCCAGCAGTTTTCAGGGTCAGCCCCAGCATTTT	CASSFQGQPQHF
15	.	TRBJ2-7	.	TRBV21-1	TGTGCCAGCAGCAAAGCCGGGATTATAACCGGCGAGCAGTACTTC	CASSKAGIITGEQYF
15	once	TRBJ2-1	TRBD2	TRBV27	TGTGCCAGCAGTTTAGACGGCGGGGGGTACAATGAGCAGTTCTTC	CASSLDGGGYNEQFF
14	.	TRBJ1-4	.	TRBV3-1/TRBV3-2	TGTGCCAGCAGCTCTCCGGGGGGTAATGAAAAACTGTTTTTT	CASSSPGGNEKLFF
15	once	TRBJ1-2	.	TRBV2	TGTGCCAGCAGTGAATTGAAAGGGGAGGGCTATGGCTACACCTTC	CASSELKGEGYGYTF
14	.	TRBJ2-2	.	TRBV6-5	TGTGCCAGCATGGGGGTTCTCTATGCCGGGGAGCTGTTTTTT	CASMGVLYAGELFF
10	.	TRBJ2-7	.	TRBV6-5	TGTGCCACAGCACTTGGCGAGCAGTACTTC	CATALGEQYF
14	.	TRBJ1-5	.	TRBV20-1	TGCAGTGCTAGTGGGACGGTCCAAGATCAGCCCCAGCATTTT	CSASGTVQDQPQHF
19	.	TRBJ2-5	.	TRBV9	TGTGCCAGCAGCGTAGCTCCCGGGGGCGGAGAACTGGTTCAAGAGACCCAGTACTTC	CASSVAPGGGELVQETQYF
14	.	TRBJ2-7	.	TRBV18	TGTGCCAGCTCACCACCGGTGAGCTCCTACGAGCAGTACTTC	CASSPPVSSYEQYF
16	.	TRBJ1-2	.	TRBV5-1	TGCGCCAGCAGCTTGGACGGGACCGATACTTCCTATGGCTACACCTTC	CASSLDGTDTSYGYTF
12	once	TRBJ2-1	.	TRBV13	TGTGCCAGCAGCTTCCGCATAAATGAGCAGTTCTTC	CASSFRINEQFF
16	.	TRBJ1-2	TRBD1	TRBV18	TGTGCCAGCTCACCTCTCACAGGGGGGCATGAGTCTGGCTACACCTTC	CASSPLTGGHESGYTF